The 24 T cell receptor beta chains below come from one sample, sequenced in a study of shared clonotypes between healthy human individuals. The protocol was immunoSEQ multiplex PCR, while the TCRdb copy is restricted to in-frame clones and leaves out a portion. The table has 600,000 or so clones, more than 95% seen once. Positively selected for CCR7, the CD45RO-negative cells used as naive CD8 cells excluded terminally differentiated effector memory CD45RA+ cells. The sequencing sample was made of naive CD8+ T cells sorted from blood. The receptors originated from a man aged 30 to 45 in good health.

The chain is built from TRBV4-1 and TRBJ2-1, with 9 bases lining up with TRBD1. Germline CDR1 reads MGHRA; CDR2 reads YSYEKL. The CDR3 runs 16 residues. V shed 5 bases, J shed 6 bases, and the junction held 11 bases outside the gene matches. CDR3 protein: CASSSPGTGRANEQFF. In DNA, the CDR3 is TGCGCCAGCAGCTCCCCGGGGACAGGGAGAGCCAATGAGCAGTTCTTC.

The genes are TRBV11-3 and TRBJ2-1, with 14 positions matching TRBD2. The germline CDR1 and CDR2 sequences are SGHNT and YENEEA. V gave up 4 bases and J gave up 7 bases; unmatched junction bases: 3. CDR3 length equals 15 residues. This chain's CDR3 is CASSSRTSGRNEQFF. The CDR3 nucleotides are TGTGCCAGCAGCTCGCGGACTAGCGGGAGGAATGAGCAGTTCTTC.

CDR3: CASSPSQETQYF. In DNA, the CDR3 is TGTGCCAGCTCACCCTCGCAAGAGACCCAGTACTTC. V usage is TRBV18 and J usage is TRBJ2-5; D not resolved. Germline-derived CDR1 and CDR2 are KGHSH and LQKENI. The CDR3 totals 12 residues. V lost 3 bases and J 2 bases, leaving 4 bases between the germline ends. The full variable domain, in which reference TRBV18 and TRBJ2-5 provide the parts outside the CDR3, is NAGVMQNPRHLVRRRGQEARLRCSPMKGHSHVYWYRQLPEEGLKFMVYLQKENIIDESGMPKERFSAEFPKEGPSILRIQQVVRGDSAAYFCASSPSQETQYFGPGTRLLVL.

This clone appeared once. This chain links TRBV7-9 with TRBJ2-5, with 8 bases fitting TRBD1. Germline V gives CDR1 SEHNR, CDR2 FQNEAQ (reference sequence). With 6 bases clipped from V and 2 bases from J, the junction kept 8 bases outside the gene matches. The CDR3 is 15 amino acids. CDR3 sequence: CASRATGGRQETQYF. The CDR3 DNA reads as TGTGCCAGCAGGGCTACAGGGGGTCGGCAAGAGACCCAGTACTTC.

The V gene is TRBV18, the J gene TRBJ2-7; 8 bases map to TRBD2. Trimming took 3 bases from V and 2 from J; bases not matched to a gene: 9. There are 16 residues in the CDR3. Germline V gene sequence: CDR1 KGHSH, CDR2 LQKENI. DNA for the CDR3: TGTGCCAGCTCACCCCTCTTCCGGGAGGGGGCCTACGAGCAGTACTTC. Translation: CASSPLFREGAYEQYF. Using reference TRBV18 and TRBJ2-7 for the parts outside the CDR3, the full variable domain is NAGVMQNPRHLVRRRGQEARLRCSPMKGHSHVYWYRQLPEEGLKFMVYLQKENIIDESGMPKERFSAEFPKEGPSILRIQQVVRGDSAAYFCASSPLFREGAYEQYFGPGTRLTVT.

The chain has TRBV27 and TRBJ2-1; D perhaps matches TRBD2 (6 bases). This CDR3 region has 13 residues. The germline gives CDR1 MNHEY, CDR2 SMNVEV (reference sequence). V shed 6 bases and J shed 8 bases, with 14 bases lying between them. CDR3 nucleotides: TGTGCCAGCAGCCTAGGAGGGCCGGATGAGCAGTTCTTC. Translated: CASSLGGPDEQFF.

The chain joins TRBV5-4 to TRBJ2-1; the D gene is possibly TRBD2 (6 bases). Trimming took 4 bases from V and 7 from J, leaving 12 bases between them. This CDR3 has 13 residues. The germline V gene has CDR1 SGHNT and CDR2 YYREEE (reference sequence). For the CDR3, the DNA is TGTGCCAGCAGCGCGGAGGGTTTAAATGAGCAGTTCTTC. This translates into CASSAEGLNEQFF. Together with reference TRBV5-4 and TRBJ2-1, the CDR3 gives the full variable domain: ETGVTQSPTHLIKTRGQQVTLRCSSQSGHNTVSWYQQALGQGPQFIFQYYREEENGRGNFPPRFSGLQFPNYSSELNVNALELDDSALYLCASSAEGLNEQFFGPGTRLTVL.

The genes are TRBV29-1 and TRBJ1-2; D unresolved. Germline V lookup: CDR1 SQVTM, CDR2 ANQGSEA. The V gene lost 7 bases and the J gene lost 3 bases, with 18 bases spanning the gap. This CDR3 comprises 14 residues. CDR3 nucleotides: TGCAGCGCTCTGTCCCCTCGACGGGACTATGGCTACACCTTC. Protein: CSALSPRRDYGYTF.

The CDR3 sequence is CASSEAAFNEQFF. The DNA for the CDR3 is TGTGCCAGCAGTGAGGCGGCTTTCAATGAGCAGTTCTTC. The rearrangement links TRBV2 to TRBJ2-1, with no clear D. V was pared by 3 bases and J by 6 bases, with 9 bases between. There are 13 residues in the CDR3. CDR1 and CDR2 (germline): SNHLY, FYNNEI. The variable domain in full, completed from reference TRBV2 and TRBJ2-1, reads EPEVTQTPSHQVTQMGQEVILRCVPISNHLYFYWYRQILGQKVEFLVSFYNNEISEKSEIFDDQFSVERPDGSNFTLKIRSTKLEDSAMYFCASSEAAFNEQFFGPGTRLTVL.

The genes are TRBV7-3 and TRBJ2-6; D not resolved. There are 12 residues in the CDR3. V lost 6 bases and J lost 4, with 4 bases in between. Germline assignment: CDR1 SGHTA and CDR2 FQGTGA. The CDR3, as DNA: TGTGCCAGCAGGGCCGGGGCCAACGTCCTGACTTTC. Translating it yields CASRAGANVLTF.

This chain uses TRBV5-1 with TRBJ2-7; the match to TRBD2 covers 7 bases. There are 14 residues in the CDR3. Germline CDR1 and CDR2: SGHRS and YFSETQ. Trimming at V came to 0 bases and at J to 5 bases, leaving 5 bases not matched to a gene. CDR3 amino acids: CASSLGQGGNEQYF. The CDR3 DNA reads as TGCGCCAGCAGCTTGGGGCAGGGAGGGAACGAGCAGTACTTC.

The rearrangement links TRBV5-5 to TRBJ1-4; 7 bases align to TRBD1. Per germline, CDR1 SGHKS and CDR2 YYEKEE (reference sequence). Trimming cost V 5 bases and J 4 bases; bases outside gene matches: 14. CDR3 length: 17 amino acids. The CDR3 region is CASRHKGGTANNEKLFF. The CDR3 DNA reads TGTGCCAGCAGACACAAGGGAGGGACAGCGAATAATGAAAAACTGTTTTTT.

V and J are TRBV5-1 and TRBJ2-3, with D perhaps matching TRBD1 (6 bases). V was clipped by 4 bases and J by 0 bases, with 15 bases between them. The CDR3 consists of 16 residues. Germline assignment: CDR1 SGHRS and CDR2 YFSETQ. The CDR3 loop is CASSAAGAISTDTQYF. DNA of the CDR3: TGCGCCAGCAGCGCCGCAGGGGCCATAAGCACAGATACGCAGTATTTT. Combining the CDR3 with reference TRBV5-1 and TRBJ2-3 gives the whole variable domain KAGVTQTPRYLIKTRGQQVTLSCSPISGHRSVSWYQQTPGQGLQFLFEYFSETQRNKGNFPGRFSGRQFSNSRSEMNVSTLELGDSALYLCASSAAGAISTDTQYFGPGTRLTVL.

The chain recombines TRBV27 with TRBJ1-3; D perhaps matches TRBD1 (5 bases). Germline CDR1 reads MNHEY; CDR2 reads SMNVEV (reference sequence). This CDR3 region has 14 residues. Trimming left V 4 bases short and J 2 bases short, with 9 bases between. In DNA form, the CDR3 reads TGTGCCAGCAGTTCCCGGACACCTGGAAACACCATATATTTT. Its translation: CASSSRTPGNTIYF.

This chain uses TRBV10-3 with TRBJ1-2; no reliable D call. The ends were cut back, 0 bases at V and 8 bases at J, with 13 bases in the middle. Per the germline V gene, CDR1 is ENHRY and CDR2 is SYGVKD. This CDR3 has 14 residues. This chain's CDR3 is CAISESERVRGYTF. DNA for the CDR3: TGTGCCATCAGTGAGTCGGAAAGGGTGAGGGGCTACACCTTC.

CDR3 coding DNA: TGTGCCAGCAGTGTGCGTCCTAGCTCCTACAATGAGCAGTTCTTC. Its protein product is CASSVRPSSYNEQFF. The genes are TRBV2 and TRBJ2-1, with D unresolved. The V end was cut by 4 bases, the J end by 0 bases, with 10 bases between. Per the germline V gene, CDR1 is SNHLY and CDR2 is FYNNEI. The CDR3 runs to 15 residues.

The chain uses TRBV5-1 and TRBJ1-2; maybe TRBD1 (5 bases). This CDR3 contains 15 residues. Trimming stripped 0 bases from V and 4 bases from J, with 13 bases between. CDR1 SGHRS and CDR2 YFSETQ come from the germline V gene. Written as DNA, the CDR3 is TGCGCCAGCAGCTTGGAAATCGGGGGGACCTATGGCTACACCTTC. Encoded protein: CASSLEIGGTYGYTF.

J is TRBJ2-1 and V is TRBV5-6; 10 nucleotides align to TRBD2. The V segment lost 0 bases and the J segment 9 bases; nucleotides outside the gene matches: 6. CDR1 is SGHDT, CDR2 YYEEEE, per germline. This CDR3 has 15 amino acids. The CDR3 loop reads CASSLVLAGDAEQFF. The DNA of the CDR3 is TGTGCCAGCAGCTTGGTCCTAGCGGGAGACGCTGAGCAGTTCTTC.

This clone appeared a single time. This chain connects TRBV28 to TRBJ2-3, with a weak D call TRBD2 (6 bases). V dropped 2 bases and J dropped 3 bases, with 12 bases sitting between them. The length of the CDR3 is 15 residues. The germline V gene has CDR1 MDHEN and CDR2 SYDVKM. CDR3 in amino acids: CASSLGAGPTDTQYF. The CDR3 bases are TGTGCCAGCAGTTTAGGAGCGGGCCCGACAGATACGCAGTATTTT. Looking up the rest from reference TRBV28 and TRBJ2-3 gives the full variable domain: DVKVTQSSRYLVKRTGEKVFLECVQDMDHENMFWYRQDPGLGLRLIYFSYDVKMKEKGDIPEGYSVSREKKERFSLILESASTNQTSMYLCASSLGAGPTDTQYFGPGTRLTVL.

The chain uses TRBV5-1 and TRBJ2-7; 7 positions match TRBD2. V was pared by 0 bases and J by 7 bases, with 1 base of the junction left unmatched. Germline assignment: CDR1 SGHRS and CDR2 YFSETQ. CDR3 length: 12 residues. The CDR3 DNA sequence: TGCGCCAGCAGCTTGGCCGGGGGGGAGCAGTACTTC. Its translation is CASSLAGGEQYF.

V usage is TRBV7-6 and J usage is TRBJ2-3; no clear D. The germline V gene encodes CDR1 SGHVS and CDR2 FNYEAQ. With 2 bases removed from V and 0 bases from J, the gap between germline ends came to 9 bases. The CDR3 is 15 residues long. This chain's CDR3 is CASSLSPGSTDTQYF. DNA for the CDR3: TGTGCCAGCAGCTTAAGTCCCGGAAGCACAGATACGCAGTATTTT.

This clone was recorded only once. The genes are TRBV11-2 and TRBJ2-1; D is possibly TRBD2 (5 bases). Trimming stripped 5 bases from V and 4 bases from J, with 12 bases between. CDR3 size: 14 residues. Per the germline V gene, CDR1 is SGHAT and CDR2 is FQNNGV. The CDR3 coding sequence is TGTGCCAGCAGCCTGCGGACTGGATACAATGAGCAGTTCTTC. Amino acid sequence: CASSLRTGYNEQFF. Full variable domain (missing parts from reference TRBV11-2 and TRBJ2-1): EAGVAQSPRYKIIEKRQSVAFWCNPISGHATLYWYQQILGQGPKLLIQFQNNGVVDDSQLPKDRFSAERLKGVDSTLKIQPAKLEDSAVYLCASSLRTGYNEQFFGPGTRLTVL.

This clone was detected once. The V call is TRBV7-2, the J call TRBJ2-7, with TRBD1 matching over 7 bases. The CDR3 has 17 residues. Trimming cost V 5 bases and J 5 bases; bases outside gene matches: 18. Germline V gene sequence: CDR1 SGHTA, CDR2 FQGNSA. CDR3 in amino acids: CASSDRDSSFGVHEQYF. For the CDR3, the DNA is TGTGCCAGCAGCGACCGGGACAGTTCCTTCGGGGTCCACGAGCAGTACTTC.

The chain uses TRBV11-2 and TRBJ2-7, with 9 bases matching TRBD1. The CDR3 totals 15 residues. V dropped 6 bases and J dropped 6; count of bases not matched to a gene: 12. The germline CDR1 and CDR2 sequences are SGHAT and FQNNGV. CDR3 coding DNA: TGTGCCAGCAGAAGTATCCGGGACAGGGAGGGCGAGCAGTACTTC. Protein product: CASRSIRDREGEQYF.